A single sample gave rise to the 5 T cell receptor beta chains below, sequenced in a study of regulatory T cells in long-lasting Graves disease. With iRepertoire HTBI primers and Arm-PCR of CDR3 regions, TCR beta libraries were built. From the multiplex PCR reads, TCRdb called clonotypes with MiXCR, one entry per CDR3 protein. The sample includes roughly 400,000 distinct CDR3 sequences, around 15% seen only once; the top ten take under 30%. Time point indicated: newly diagnosed GD, antithyroid drugs for less than 3 months. With RNA extracted from PBMCs as input, the TCR library was made. The same sample was also used in a study of T cells in Graves' hyperthyroidism and ophthalmopathy.

The specimen was peripheral blood mononuclear cells (PBMCs), collected at new diagnosis, from a patient treated with antithyroid drugs. These receptors were collected from a young woman with Graves disease.

This clonotype has more than one count but fewer than ten. The genes are TRBV15 and TRBJ2-4; 9 nucleotides agree with TRBD1. V shed 1 base, J shed 0 bases, and the junction held 10 bases outside the gene matches. The CDR3 has 19 residues. Germline V gene lookup returns CDR1 LNHNV and CDR2 YYDKDF (reference sequence). In DNA, the CDR3 is TGTGCCACCAGCAGAGCTGGGACAGGGCCTTTTCTAGCCAAAAACATTCAGTACTTC. This gives the protein CATSRAGTGPFLAKNIQYF.

This clonotype was observed a few times. The CDR3 sequence is CASSSTMGSYNQPQHF. The CDR3 coding sequence is TGTGCCAGCAGCTCCACCATGGGCAGCTATAACCAGCCCCAGCATTTT. The V gene is TRBV7-9, the J gene TRBJ1-5; D is unresolved. This CDR3 is built from 16 residues. Trimming removed 4 bases from V and 7 bases from J, with 20 bases in between. Per germline, CDR1 SEHNR and CDR2 FQNEAQ (reference sequence).

This clonotype has a count of ten or more. This chain connects TRBV5-1 to TRBJ2-6; D gene uncertain. Trimming removed 2 bases at V and 0 bases at J, with 12 bases between. The CDR3 contains 17 residues. CDR1 SGHRS and CDR2 YFSETQ come from the germline V gene. CDR3 protein: CASSLYLSSSGANVLTF. CDR3 in DNA: TGCGCCAGCAGCTTATATCTGAGCAGCTCTGGGGCCAACGTCCTGACTTTC.

Written as DNA, the CDR3 is TGTGCCAGTAGTGGACAGGTTTGGAGTGAGCAGTTCTTC. This sequence encodes CASSGQVWSEQFF. This rearrangement joins TRBV19 to TRBJ2-1; 7 bases are shared with TRBD1. J lost 9 bases, V lost 5 bases, and 7 bases had no gene match. Germline loops: CDR1 LNHDA, CDR2 SQIVND (reference sequence). The CDR3 totals 13 residues.

Many counts were recorded for this clonotype. This chain's CDR3 is CASSFGGSRTGELFF. The CDR3 nucleotides read TGTGCCAGCAGTTTCGGCGGGAGTAGAACCGGGGAGCTGTTTTTT. This rearrangement joins TRBV12-3 or TRBV12-4 to TRBJ2-2; 7 bases are a match to TRBD2. J gave up 5 bases and V 3 bases, and 6 bases lay outside the gene matches. The CDR3 is made up of 15 amino acids.